The 10 T cell receptor beta chains reported below all come from one sample, sequenced in a study of radiation and T cells in renal cell carcinoma. Treatment: 15 Gy SBRT to primary tumor, nephrectomy 4 weeks later. Assay used: immunoSEQ multiplex PCR; TCRdb lists only in-frame clones, some missing. The data contain about 19,000 clones, 55% to 65% of them singletons. Sequencing was performed on tumor tissue, taken from a patient whose treatment included radiotherapy and nephrectomy. The receptors here all came from an older woman with renal cell carcinoma.

The rearrangement joins TRBV29-1 to TRBJ1-2; 7 bases are shared with TRBD1. Germline CDR1 and CDR2: SQVTM and ANQGSEA. Unmatched junction bases numbered 19, after V lost 8 bases and J lost 7 bases. CDR3 size: 15 residues. The CDR3 sequence: CSIKNPGQREGGYTF. For the CDR3, the DNA is TGCAGCATTAAAAACCCGGGACAGAGGGAGGGTGGCTACACCTTC.

This clone was recorded a few times. The chain carries TRBV29-1 and TRBJ1-5; D uncertain. The CDR3 extends over 13 amino acids. The V gene lost 1 base and the J gene lost 7 bases, with 11 bases spanning the gap. The V gene's germline CDR1 is SQVTM and CDR2 ANQGSEA. CDR3 amino acids: CSVEGGPGQPQHF. In nucleotides, the CDR3 is TGCAGCGTTGAAGGCGGTCCGGGGCAGCCCCAGCATTTT.

The gene calls are TRBV11-3 and TRBJ1-1; unclear D gene. Germline values: CDR1 SGHNT, CDR2 YENEEA. V shed 5 bases and J shed 2 bases, with 12 bases lying between them. The CDR3 loop spans 14 amino acids. The CDR3 loop is CASSLRTGNTEAFF. The CDR3 region has the DNA TGTGCCAGCAGCCTTCGGACGGGTAACACTGAAGCTTTCTTT. The variable domain in full, completed from reference TRBV11-3 and TRBJ1-1, reads EAGVVQSPRYKIIEKKQPVAFWCNPISGHNTLYWYLQNLGQGPELLIRYENEEAVDDSQLPKDRFSAERLKGVDSTLKIQPAELGDSAVYLCASSLRTGNTEAFFGQGTRLTVV.

V usage is TRBV7-9 and J usage is TRBJ1-1; 7 bases agree with TRBD1. The CDR3 has 14 residues. CDR1 and CDR2 from the germline V gene are SEHNR and FQNEAQ (reference sequence). V was pared by 5 bases and J by 11 bases, with 14 bases of the junction left unmatched. This CDR3 is CASSRADRAFRAFF. DNA of the CDR3: TGTGCCAGCAGCAGAGCCGACAGGGCCTTCCGGGCTTTCTTT.

This clone qualifies as medium-sized (0.01 to 0.1%). V usage is TRBV7-5 and J usage is TRBJ2-7; the D call in the table, TRBD2, was not verified against the DNA. TRBV7-5 is given as a pseudogene. This CDR3 is built from 15 residues. The DNA for the CDR3 is TGTGCCAGAAGCTTAGGGGACTCATGCTCCTACGAGCAGTACTTC. It is translated as CARSLGDSCSYEQYF.

This clone was picked up a small number of times. The J gene is TRBJ1-2, the V gene TRBV27; D gene uncertain. This CDR3 has 14 residues. The germline V gene has CDR1 MNHEY and CDR2 SMNVEV (reference sequence). V lost 6 bases and J lost 0, with 11 bases in between. The CDR3 DNA reads TGTGCCAGCAGCTGGGCAGCTTCTAACTATGGCTACACCTTC. Translated, it gives CASSWAASNYGYTF.

The chain is built from TRBV6-1 and TRBJ2-7, with a tentative D call TRBD1 (6 bases). The CDR3 is 13 amino acids. The ends were cut back, 5 bases at V and 6 bases at J, with 14 bases in the middle. The germline V gene encodes CDR1 MNHNS and CDR2 SASEGT. CDR3: CASSSSNRVEQYF. In DNA form, the CDR3 reads TGTGCCAGCAGTTCGTCTAACAGGGTCGAGCAGTACTTC.

This clone came up once. V usage is TRBV7-2 and J usage is TRBJ2-2; D gene uncertain. Germline assignment: CDR1 SGHTA and CDR2 FQGNSA. Trimming removed 5 bases at V and 4 bases at J, with 8 bases between. The CDR3 extends over 13 amino acids. CDR3 loop: CASSPPGTGELFF. The CDR3, as DNA: TGTGCCAGCAGCCCACCGGGCACCGGGGAGCTGTTTTTT. Filled out from reference TRBV7-2 and TRBJ2-2, the complete variable domain reads GAGVSQSPSNKVTEKGKDVELRCDPISGHTALYWYRQSLGQGLEFLIYFQGNSAPDKSGLPSDRFSAERTGGSVSTLTIQRTQQEDSAVYLCASSPPGTGELFFGEGSRLTVL.

The genes are TRBV7-8 and TRBJ2-2; no definite D call. Trimming left V 5 bases short and J 5 bases short, with 12 bases between. This CDR3 has 14 amino acids. The V gene's germline CDR1 is SGHVS and CDR2 FQNEAQ. CDR3 in amino acids: CASSQRTVTGELFF. As DNA, the CDR3 is TGTGCCAGCAGCCAAAGGACCGTTACCGGGGAGCTGTTTTTT.

This chain's CDR3 is CASSRPIDEAFF. CDR3 sequence (DNA): TGTGCCAGCAGCCGTCCCATAGATGAAGCTTTCTTT. The chain links TRBV7-9 to TRBJ1-1, with D hard to call. Germline V gene data show CDR1 as SEHNR and CDR2 as FQNEAQ (reference sequence). The CDR3 has 12 amino acids. The ends were cut back, 5 bases at V and 7 bases at J, with 11 bases in the middle.